Listed below are T cell receptor beta chains from one sample, sequenced in a study of T cell repertoires in cytomegalovirus infection. MiXCR, run by TCRdb on the reads, gives a single entry per CDR3 protein. The sample comprises tens of thousands of distinct CDR3 sequences, roughly 20% of which are singletons, and approximately 68% rests with the top ten. These receptors' antigens are unknown. The source was CD8+ T cells from cultured PBMCs, collected from culture after CMV antigen stimulation. Receptors were obtained from a human donor in good health (CMV status not recorded). Some clones in this sample may be carry-over from other donors' samples. Each CDR3 is given with its conserved first and last residue. D genes are given only for firm matches. Only part of the rows carry a size: once, few, many, or a class if the clone is expanded.

J: TRBJ1-5; size: few; D: NA; V: TRBV7-6; length: 16; DNA: TGTGCCAGCAGCGTAGACGTGGGGATCAGCAATCAGCCCCAGCATTTT; CDR3: CASSVDVGISNQPQHF
J: TRBJ2-7; size: NA; D: NA; V: TRBV5-5; length: 13; DNA: TGTGCCAGCAGCTTGGGCGGTACCTACGAGCAGTACTTC; CDR3: CASSLGGTYEQYF
J: TRBJ1-1; size: NA; D: TRBD1; V: TRBV12-3/TRBV12-4; length: 15; DNA: TGTGCCAGCAGCACCCAACAGGGGACGGACACTGAAGCTTTCTTT; CDR3: CASSTQQGTDTEAFF
J: TRBJ2-5; size: few; D: NA; V: TRBV6-2/TRBV6-3; length: 13; DNA: TGTGCCAGCAGCCTAGCTTTTAAAGAGACCCAGTACTTC; CDR3: CASSLAFKETQYF
J: TRBJ1-5; size: NA; D: TRBD1; V: TRBV7-2; length: 13; DNA: TGTGCCAGCAGCCAGGGGGGGTCCCAGCCCCAGCATTTT; CDR3: CASSQGGSQPQHF
J: TRBJ2-5; size: NA; D: NA; V: TRBV7-9; length: 12; DNA: TGTGCCAGCAGCGTAAGAAAGGAGACCCAGTACTTC; CDR3: CASSVRKETQYF
J: TRBJ2-7; size: NA; D: NA; V: TRBV12-5; length: 15; DNA: TGTGCTAGTGGTGGAGACAGGCGCGAGATCTACGAGCAGTACTTC; CDR3: CASGGDRREIYEQYF
J: TRBJ1-2; size: few; D: TRBD1; V: TRBV12-3/TRBV12-4; length: 16; DNA: TGTGCCAGCAGTACTTGGGACAGGAAAAAAATTGATGGCTACACCTTC; CDR3: CASSTWDRKKIDGYTF
J: TRBJ2-2; size: NA; D: TRBD1; V: TRBV7-2; length: 15; DNA: TGTGCCAGCAGCTCGACAGGGAGCAAGGCCGGGGAGCTGTTTTTT; CDR3: CASSSTGSKAGELFF
J: TRBJ2-7; size: few; D: TRBD1; V: TRBV6-5; length: 14; DNA: TGTGCCAGCAGAGGACAGGGGGTATCCTACGAGCAGTACTTC; CDR3: CASRGQGVSYEQYF
J: TRBJ1-2; size: few; D: TRBD1; V: TRBV6-2/TRBV6-3; length: 18; DNA: TGTGCCAGCAGTTACCCTTTGACAGGGGGGCGAACCTCCTATGGCTACACCTTC; CDR3: CASSYPLTGGRTSYGYTF
J: TRBJ1-1; size: many; D: NA; V: TRBV7-2; length: 14; DNA: TGTGCCAGCAGCTTACGGGGTTTGAACACTGAAGCTTTCTTT; CDR3: CASSLRGLNTEAFF
J: TRBJ2-3; size: NA; D: NA; V: TRBV7-9; length: 16; DNA: TGTGCCAGCAGCTTAGCGGACAGCTCTAGCACAGATACGCAGTATTTT; CDR3: CASSLADSSSTDTQYF
J: TRBJ2-3; size: few; D: NA; V: TRBV4-2; length: 14; DNA: TGTGCCAGCAGCCAAGTTTCTAGCACAGATACGCAGTATTTT; CDR3: CASSQVSSTDTQYF
J: TRBJ1-1; size: NA; D: NA; V: TRBV15; length: 12; DNA: TGTGCCACCAGCAGAGAAGGGACAGAAGCTTTCTTT; CDR3: CATSREGTEAFF
J: TRBJ1-5; size: few; D: NA; V: TRBV7-9; length: 14; DNA: TGTGCCAGCAGCTCGGACCGATACAATCAGCCCCAGCATTTT; CDR3: CASSSDRYNQPQHF
J: TRBJ2-7; size: NA; D: NA; V: TRBV6-1; length: 12; DNA: TGTGCCAGCAGTTACCTCGGGGGCGAGCAGTACTTC; CDR3: CASSYLGGEQYF
J: TRBJ1-1; size: NA; D: NA; V: TRBV5-6; length: 16; DNA: TGTGCCAGCAGCTTCTCCTCGACGGGACTCTATTATGAAGCTTTCTTT; CDR3: CASSFSSTGLYYEAFF
J: TRBJ1-1; size: NA; D: TRBD1; V: TRBV7-9; length: 13; DNA: TGTGCCAGCAGTTATTCGGGACAGGGGGACGCTTTCTTT; CDR3: CASSYSGQGDAFF
J: TRBJ2-1; size: few; D: NA; V: TRBV28; length: 13; DNA: TGTGCCAGCAGCATGTTCGGGTACAATGAGCAGTTCTTC; CDR3: CASSMFGYNEQFF
J: TRBJ1-6; size: few; D: NA; V: TRBV6-6; length: 17; DNA: TGTGCCAGCAGTTACGGGACAACGCGCTCCTATAATTCACCCCTCCACTTT; CDR3: CASSYGTTRSYNSPLHF
J: TRBJ2-7; size: once; D: NA; V: TRBV5-6; length: 13; DNA: TGTGCCAGCAGCTTAGGGAACTCCTACGAGCAGTACTTC; CDR3: CASSLGNSYEQYF
J: TRBJ2-1; size: few; D: TRBD1; V: TRBV9; length: 15; DNA: TGTGCCAGCAGCGCTGAGGGGGCCTCGGTCGATGAGCAGTTCTTC; CDR3: CASSAEGASVDEQFF
J: TRBJ1-2; size: few; D: NA; V: TRBV27; length: 12; DNA: TGTGCCAGCAGTTTAGACGGGAGAGGCTACACCTTC; CDR3: CASSLDGRGYTF
J: TRBJ2-3; size: few; D: NA; V: TRBV7-2; length: 16; DNA: TGTGCCAGCAGCACCACCCGACTAGAAGCGGCAGATACGCAGTATTTT; CDR3: CASSTTRLEAADTQYF
J: TRBJ2-5; size: NA; D: NA; V: TRBV15; length: 15; DNA: TGTGCCACCAGCAGACGGGGGGCACCTCAAGAGACCCAGTACTTC; CDR3: CATSRRGAPQETQYF
J: TRBJ1-1; size: NA; D: NA; V: TRBV28; length: 14; DNA: TGTGCCAGCAGTTTCATCCCGTTGAACACTGAAGCTTTCTTT; CDR3: CASSFIPLNTEAFF
J: TRBJ1-6; size: many; D: NA; V: TRBV11-1; length: 14; DNA: TGTGCCAGCAGCTCCAGGGGTAACAATTCACCCCTCCACTTT; CDR3: CASSSRGNNSPLHF
J: TRBJ1-1; size: few; D: NA; V: TRBV7-9; length: 15; DNA: TGTGCCAGCAGCCCCAGCGGGTCCATGAACACTGAAGCTTTCTTT; CDR3: CASSPSGSMNTEAFF
J: TRBJ1-2; size: NA; D: NA; V: TRBV7-6; length: 15; DNA: TGTGCCAGCAGCTTGGAGAAAGGGAGGTCTGATGGCTACACCTTC; CDR3: CASSLEKGRSDGYTF
J: TRBJ2-3; size: NA; D: NA; V: TRBV7-9; length: 14; DNA: TGTGCCAGCAGCTTTCCACCAAAGGCAGATACGCAGTATTTT; CDR3: CASSFPPKADTQYF
J: TRBJ1-5; size: NA; D: NA; V: TRBV2; length: 16; DNA: TGTGCCAGCAGTGGTTCAGGAGTGTATAGCAATCAGCCCCAGCATTTT; CDR3: CASSGSGVYSNQPQHF
J: TRBJ2-3; size: few; D: TRBD1; V: TRBV7-9; length: 18; DNA: TGTGCCAGCAGCCTCCTAGCCGGGACAGGGATCCTCACAGATACGCAGTATTTT; CDR3: CASSLLAGTGILTDTQYF
J: TRBJ1-1; size: few; D: NA; V: TRBV11-2; length: 14; DNA: TGTGCCAGCAGCCGGGACCGAGTGAACACTGAAGCTTTCTTT; CDR3: CASSRDRVNTEAFF
J: TRBJ1-2; size: NA; D: TRBD1; V: TRBV6-1; length: 15; DNA: TGTGCCAGCAGTGAAGCAATCGGGACAGGCTATGGCTACACCTTC; CDR3: CASSEAIGTGYGYTF
J: TRBJ1-1; size: few; D: TRBD1; V: TRBV7-8; length: 16; DNA: TGTGCCAGCAGCTTTTCTGAGGGGGCTTACGGCACTGAAGCTTTCTTT; CDR3: CASSFSEGAYGTEAFF
J: TRBJ1-2; size: few; D: TRBD1; V: TRBV4-1; length: 14; DNA: TGCGCCAGCAGCCCGCCGGGACAGGGCTATGGCTACACCTTC; CDR3: CASSPPGQGYGYTF
J: TRBJ1-1; size: NA; D: TRBD1; V: TRBV7-8; length: 11; DNA: TGTGCCAGCAGCTGGACAGGGGAAACTTTCTTT; CDR3: CASSWTGETFF
J: TRBJ2-1; size: NA; D: TRBD2; V: TRBV11-2; length: 15; DNA: TGTGCCAGCAGCTTAGTGCCGACGGACAGCGGGGGGGCTAATTTC; CDR3: CASSLVPTDSGGANF
J: TRBJ1-5; size: NA; D: NA; V: TRBV6-2/TRBV6-3; length: 15; DNA: TGTGCCAGCAGTTCGACGGACACGTCTGGCCAGCCCCAGCATTTT; CDR3: CASSSTDTSGQPQHF
J: TRBJ2-5; size: NA; D: TRBD1; V: TRBV7-2; length: 14; DNA: TGTGCCAGCAGCTCCGGACAGGGCCAAGAGACCCAGTACTTC; CDR3: CASSSGQGQETQYF
J: TRBJ2-3; size: NA; D: TRBD1; V: TRBV7-9; length: 16; DNA: TGTGCCAGCCAGGAAGCAACAGGGGGGATCACAGATACGCAGTATTTT; CDR3: CASQEATGGITDTQYF
J: TRBJ1-2; size: few; D: TRBD1; V: TRBV4-3; length: 15; DNA: TGCGCCAGCAGCCAAGATTCGGTACAGGGGGAGAGCTACACCTTC; CDR3: CASSQDSVQGESYTF
J: TRBJ2-1; size: few; D: NA; V: TRBV7-9; length: 15; DNA: TGTGCCAGCAGCTTAGCGGACGGGACCTACAATGAGCAGTTCTTC; CDR3: CASSLADGTYNEQFF
J: TRBJ2-1; size: few; D: NA; V: TRBV12-3/TRBV12-4; length: 16; DNA: TGTGCCAGCAGTCCCGGGACTTTCAGCTCCTACAATGAGCAGTTCTTC; CDR3: CASSPGTFSSYNEQFF
J: TRBJ2-1; size: NA; D: TRBD2; V: TRBV12-3/TRBV12-4; length: 12; DNA: TGTGCCAGCAGCCCCGTAGCGGGGGAGCAGTTCTTC; CDR3: CASSPVAGEQFF
J: TRBJ2-7; size: few; D: TRBD1; V: TRBV7-8; length: 15; DNA: TGTGCCAGCAGCTTACTGGACAGGTTATTCTACGAGCAGTACTTC; CDR3: CASSLLDRLFYEQYF
J: TRBJ2-1; size: NA; D: TRBD2; V: TRBV6-4; length: 15; DNA: TGTGCCAGCAGTCTACGGGGGGGCTCTTACAATGAGCAGTTCTTC; CDR3: CASSLRGGSYNEQFF
J: TRBJ2-7; size: few; D: NA; V: TRBV11-2; length: 14; DNA: TGTGCCAGCAGCTTAGAGTATTCGAGTTCCGAGCAGTACTTC; CDR3: CASSLEYSSSEQYF
J: TRBJ1-5; size: NA; D: NA; V: TRBV19; length: 16; DNA: TGTGCCAGTAGTCCGGGGACGGATCCTAGCAATCAGCCCCAGCATTTT; CDR3: CASSPGTDPSNQPQHF
J: TRBJ1-1; size: few; D: TRBD1; V: TRBV11-2; length: 12; DNA: TGTGCCAGCAGCCCCGGGACAGACATGGCTTTCTTT; CDR3: CASSPGTDMAFF
J: TRBJ2-7; size: NA; D: TRBD1; V: TRBV12-3/TRBV12-4; length: 16; DNA: TGTGCCAGCAGTTTAGGGGGGACAGGTTCCTCCTACGAGCAGTACTTC; CDR3: CASSLGGTGSSYEQYF
J: TRBJ1-1; size: NA; D: NA; V: TRBV7-2; length: 12; DNA: TGTGCCAGCAGTTATACAGGTAGTGAAGCTTTCTTT; CDR3: CASSYTGSEAFF
J: TRBJ2-7; size: medium-sized; D: NA; V: TRBV7-9; length: 12; DNA: TGTGCCAGCAGCTTATTATCTCACGAGCAGTACTTC; CDR3: CASSLLSHEQYF
J: TRBJ1-1; size: NA; D: NA; V: TRBV12-3/TRBV12-4; length: 14; DNA: TGTGCCAGCAGTTTAGCGCACCCGAACACTGAAGCTTTCTTT; CDR3: CASSLAHPNTEAFF
J: TRBJ1-4; size: NA; D: NA; V: TRBV5-6; length: 16; DNA: TGTGCCAGCAGCGGAGACCCGGGACTCCTTAGTGAAAAACTGTTTTTT; CDR3: CASSGDPGLLSEKLFF
J: TRBJ2-7; size: few; D: TRBD1; V: TRBV12-3/TRBV12-4; length: 13; DNA: TGTGCCAGCAGTTTCGGACAGGTCTACGAGCAGTACTTC; CDR3: CASSFGQVYEQYF
J: TRBJ2-3; size: NA; D: TRBD1; V: TRBV4-2; length: 15; DNA: TGTGCCAGCAGCCCTATACAGGGGGGCACAGATACGCAGTATTTT; CDR3: CASSPIQGGTDTQYF
J: TRBJ2-5; size: NA; D: NA; V: TRBV7-9; length: 13; DNA: TGTGCCAGCAGCGGGGGAGCGGCGGAGACCCAGTACTTC; CDR3: CASSGGAAETQYF